This T cell receptor (beta chain) was captured by sequencing in a study of identifying expanded T cells in peripheral blood. General study points: Around 1.2 clones differed between technical replicates, versus about 15 and 19 over time.

TCRdb keeps only in-frame clones here, not all; method: immunoSEQ multiplex PCR. The sample has 81,000 or so clones; 84% are singletons. During the collection period, no donor immune events like infections were recorded. This CDR3 comprises 14 residues. Trimming cost V 1 base and J 6 bases; bases outside gene matches: 4. Germline loops: CDR1 SGHRS, CDR2 YFSETQ. This clone has a single count. Its specificity is unknown. Material for sequencing was blood. V and J are TRBV5-1 and TRBJ2-1; 7 positions match TRBD1. This clonotype originated in a person aged 18 to 69 in good health. The CDR3 here is CASSLRQGANEQFF. DNA for the CDR3: TGCGCCAGCAGCTTGCGACAGGGTGCCAATGAGCAGTTCTTC.